A single sample gave rise to the 27 T cell receptor beta chains below, sequenced in a study of molecular identifiers for immune sequencing clone quantification. TCRdb re-called the PCR reads with MiXCR, one entry per CDR3 protein. The data show approximately 97,000 distinct CDR3 sequences, with more than 20% seen just once and roughly 0.94% held by the top ten. The sequenced material came from naive CD8+ T cells from blood, with Jurkat cell RNA spiked in. As to subset: FACS-sorted CD8+CD4-CCR7+CD45RA+ naive T cells. Receptors were obtained from a human donor in good health. Some libraries in this study had Jurkat cell RNA spiked in.

This clonotype was counted ten times or more. The chain employs TRBV5-4 and TRBJ2-3; 11 bases agree with TRBD2. The V and J ends lost 0 bases and 4 bases, in that order; junction bases with no gene match: 10. This CDR3 contains 18 residues. Per germline, CDR1 SGHNT and CDR2 YYREEE (reference sequence). DNA of the CDR3: TGTGCCAGCAGCTTGGCCGTAACTAGCGGGAGTGGCCCAGATACGCAGTATTTT. It specifies CASSLAVTSGSGPDTQYF.

This clonotype was recorded many times. The chain combines TRBV19 with TRBJ1-5; 8 bases map to TRBD1. Germline CDR1 reads LNHDA; CDR2 reads SQIVND (reference sequence). The CDR3 sequence is 16 residues long. The V segment lost 4 bases and the J segment 2 bases; nucleotides outside the gene matches: 7. CDR3 in amino acids: CASSTDRGRGNQPQHF. CDR3 in DNA: TGTGCCAGTAGTACCGACAGGGGACGGGGCAATCAGCCCCAGCATTTT.

This rearrangement joins TRBV5-4 to TRBJ2-1, with TRBD2 matching over 7 bases. The CDR3 sequence is 16 residues long. Germline V gene data show CDR1 as SGHNT and CDR2 as YYREEE (reference sequence). V trimming: 4 bases; J trimming: 0 bases; junction bases outside the gene matches: 7. DNA for the CDR3: TGTGCCAGCAGCCCAAGGGACTATACCTCCTACAATGAGCAGTTCTTC. This encodes CASSPRDYTSYNEQFF.

In its sample, this clonotype was seen many times. The chain carries TRBV11-2 and TRBJ2-3; 12 positions match TRBD2. CDR1 SGHAT and CDR2 FQNNGV come from the germline V gene. Trimming removed 4 bases from V and 4 bases from J; junction bases left unmatched: 6. The CDR3 spans 16 residues. The CDR3, as DNA: TGTGCCAGCAGCTCGCCAACTAGCGGGGGGCCAGATACGCAGTATTTT. Amino acid sequence: CASSSPTSGGPDTQYF.

In regard to this clonotype: This could be a read error, since a much larger clone is one nucleotide away. The chain uses TRBV11-2 and TRBJ1-2; D not certain. This CDR3 is built from 13 residues. Per the germline V gene, CDR1 is SGHAT and CDR2 is FQNNGV. The CDR3 DNA reads as TGTCCCAGCAGCCCGGCCGTGGACTATGGCTACACCTTC. This translates into CPSSPAVDYGYTF.

This clonotype was observed many times. The V call is TRBV4-3, the J call TRBJ2-2; either TRBD1 or TRBD2 may fit D (7 bases each). Trimming cost V 3 bases and J 3 bases, with 26 bases left between them. Germline V gene sequence: CDR1 LGHNA, CDR2 YSLEER. The CDR3 length is 20 residues. The DNA for the CDR3 is TGCGCCAGCAGCCAGTATACAGGGGACTGGCTAGCGGAAGACACCGGGGAGCTGTTTTTT. Protein sequence: CASSQYTGDWLAEDTGELFF.

This clonotype was counted ten times or more. The CDR3 DNA sequence: TGTGCCAGCAGGGTCGGGAATCAGCCCCAGCATTTT. Protein product: CASRVGNQPQHF. This sequence joins TRBV7-9 and TRBJ1-5; D gene unclear. This CDR3 region has 12 residues. V shed 6 bases and J shed 4 bases, with 7 bases lying between them. CDR1 and CDR2 (germline): SEHNR, FQNEAQ (reference sequence).

Only one count was recorded for this clonotype. This rearrangement joins TRBV6-5 to TRBJ2-1, with 7 positions matching TRBD2. CDR1 and CDR2 (germline): MNHEY, SVGAGI. The CDR3 extends over 17 amino acids. V lost 0 bases and J lost 0; bases outside the gene matches: 5. The DNA for the CDR3 is TGTGCCAGCAGTTACTCGGGGAGGGAGAGCTCCTACAATGAGCAGTTCTTC. Its translation: CASSYSGRESSYNEQFF.

This clonotype occurred a few times. The chain recombines TRBV7-2 with TRBJ2-1; the D is unclear. Germline-derived CDR1 and CDR2 are SGHTA and FQGNSA. The CDR3 consists of 14 residues. The V and J ends lost 5 bases and 5 bases respectively, with 13 bases between them. The CDR3 is CASSPRWRDNEQFF. DNA of the CDR3: TGTGCCAGCAGCCCCCGGTGGAGAGACAATGAGCAGTTCTTC.

This clonotype was detected ten times or more. V usage is TRBV19 and J usage is TRBJ1-1; D gene uncertain. The CDR3 length is 11 residues. V shed 10 bases and J shed 0 bases, with 6 bases lying between them. Looked up from germline, CDR1 is LNHDA and CDR2 is SQIVND (reference sequence). The CDR3: CATRLNTEAFF. The CDR3 nucleotides are TGTGCCACCCGGCTGAACACTGAAGCTTTCTTT. Based on the CDR3 plus reference TRBV19 and TRBJ1-1, the full variable domain is DGGITQSPKYLFRKEGQNVTLSCEQNLNHDAMYWYRQDPGQGLRLIYYSQIVNDFQKGDIAEGYSVSREKKESFPLTVTSAQKNPTAFYLCATRLNTEAFFGQGTRLTVV.

In this sample, this clonotype turned up a few times. A much larger clonotype is one base distant, so this may be a read error. The rearrangement links TRBV28 to TRBJ2-7, with D possibly being TRBD2 (6 bases). This CDR3 is 14 amino acids long. Per the germline V gene, CDR1 is MDHEN and CDR2 is SYDVKM. CDR3 region: CASSSGTRSYGQYF. CDR3 DNA: TGTGCCAGCAGTTCGGGGACTCGTTCCTACGGGCAGTACTTC.

This clonotype was detected ten times or more. This sequence joins TRBV7-3 and TRBJ2-5; no clear D gene. The CDR3 is 13 amino acids. Trimming took off 5 bases at V and 2 bases at J, with 9 bases between the two ends. Germline assignment: CDR1 SGHTA and CDR2 FQGTGA. This CDR3 is CASSPYGQETQYF. Here the CDR3 DNA reads TGTGCCAGCAGCCCATACGGGCAAGAGACCCAGTACTTC.

This chain links TRBV7-7 with TRBJ1-5; D remains unclear. Germline CDR1 SSHAT, CDR2 FNYEAQ (reference sequence). CDR3 length equals 13 residues. In DNA, the CDR3 is TGTGCTTGCAGCTTAGGCTTAAATCAGCCCCAGCATTTT. Residues: CACSLGLNQPQHF.

This clonotype was found a few times. The V and J genes are TRBV12-1 and TRBJ2-3; TRBD2 is the table's D call and was not checked against the DNA. TRBV12-1 is given as a pseudogene. The CDR3 totals 15 residues. CDR3 sequence: CASSCFSGSTDTQYF. The DNA of the CDR3 is TGTGCCAGCAGTTGTTTTAGCGGCAGCACAGATACGCAGTATTTT.

In this sample, this clonotype turned up many times. The chain employs TRBV27 and TRBJ2-3; TRBD2 agrees at 13 bases. From germline, CDR1 is MNHEY and CDR2 SMNVEV (reference sequence). V shed 5 bases, J shed 4 bases, and the junction held 3 bases outside the gene matches. The CDR3 totals 15 residues. CDR3 in amino acids: CASSLLAGGSDTQYF. The CDR3 bases are TGTGCCAGCAGTCTACTAGCGGGAGGGTCAGATACGCAGTATTTT.

As concerns this clonotype: With a much larger clone just one base away, this may be a read error. The gene calls are TRBV29-1 and TRBJ1-3; D perhaps matches TRBD1 (5 bases). Germline lookup yields CDR1 SQVTM and CDR2 ANQGSEA. The CDR3 runs 16 residues. The CDR3 DNA reads TGCAGCGCCCGGGGGTGGGCGGCAGACTCTGGAAACACCATACATTTT. It encodes CSARGWAADSGNTIHF.

The table lists this clonotype with a few counts. This may stem from a read error, because a much larger clone lies one nucleotide away. This sequence joins TRBV27 and TRBJ2-7, with TRBD1 identical over 7 bases. J gave up 3 bases and V 5 bases, and 7 bases lay outside the gene matches. From germline, CDR1 is MNHEY and CDR2 SMNVEV (reference sequence). The length of the CDR3 is 14 residues. CDR3 nucleotide sequence: TGTGCCAGCAGTCCTCGGGACAGCTACTACGAGCAGTACTTC. This sequence encodes CASSPRDSYYEQYF.

The V gene is TRBV7-2, the J gene TRBJ2-7; D not certain. Trimming removed 3 bases from V and 6 bases from J, with 9 bases in between. CDR3 length equals 12 residues. The germline V gene encodes CDR1 SGHTA and CDR2 FQGNSA. CDR3 sequence: CASSFEEPEQYF. The CDR3 region has the DNA TGTGCCAGCAGCTTTGAAGAACCCGAGCAGTACTTC.

The V call is TRBV20-1, the J call TRBJ2-7; D not certain. CDR1 and CDR2 from the germline V gene are DFQATT and SNEGSKA (reference sequence). The V gene lost 7 bases and the J gene lost 1 base, with 14 bases spanning the gap. The CDR3 is made up of 13 amino acids. The CDR3 DNA follows: TGCAGTGGAAGGGCCTCGTCGTCCTACGAGCAGTACTTC. Residues: CSGRASSSYEQYF.

The sample holds many counts of this clonotype. The rearrangement uses TRBV19 and TRBJ2-3; 12 bases fit TRBD2. This CDR3 comprises 13 residues. In germline, CDR1 is LNHDA, CDR2 SQIVND (reference sequence). Trimming at V came to 11 bases and at J to 3 bases, leaving 3 bases not matched to a gene. CDR3 in amino acids: CASSGGATDTQYF. Here the CDR3 DNA reads TGTGCCTCTAGCGGGGGGGCGACAGATACGCAGTATTTT.

The V gene is TRBV4-1, the J gene TRBJ1-1, with a possible D match to TRBD1 (6 bases). This CDR3 is 17 amino acids long. Germline values: CDR1 MGHRA, CDR2 YSYEKL. Trimming removed 4 bases at V and 6 bases at J, with 24 bases between. The CDR3 sequence: CASSPDRGFDGEPEAFF. CDR3 nucleotides: TGCGCCAGCAGCCCAGATAGGGGGTTCGATGGCGAGCCTGAAGCTTTCTTT.

The table lists this clonotype with a few counts. The rearrangement joins TRBV14 to TRBJ2-2; 7 bases align to TRBD1. The CDR3 sequence is 17 residues long. The germline gives CDR1 SGHDN, CDR2 FVKESK. With V trimmed by 4 bases and J by 3 bases, 11 bases remained unmatched. In DNA, the CDR3 is TGTGCCAGCAGCCGACTTACCGCACAGGGGTACACCGGGGAGCTGTTTTTT. This gives the protein CASSRLTAQGYTGELFF.

CDR3 DNA: TGCGCCAGCAGCCAAGTTCTCCAGGGATCACGGTATGGCTACACCTTC. Translated: CASSQVLQGSRYGYTF. The gene calls are TRBV4-3 and TRBJ1-2; D might be TRBD1 (5 bases). The germline gives CDR1 LGHNA, CDR2 YSLEER. V lost 1 base, J lost 5 bases, and 17 bases lay in between. The CDR3 covers 16 residues.

This clonotype has a handful of counts. Its ends do not fully match the called genes, so a read error is possible. V usage is TRBV4-1 and J usage is TRBJ2-5; 8 bases align to TRBD2. CDR3 size: 14 residues. Germline V CDR1 and CDR2: MGHRA, YSYEKL. Here the CDR3 DNA reads TGCGCCAGCGGCGAACTAGCGGAACAAGAGCCCCAGTACTTC. This codes for CASGELAEQEPQYF.

The V call is TRBV7-9, the J call TRBJ2-6; 12 nucleotides agree with TRBD1. J was trimmed by 2 bases and V by 4 bases; bases with no gene match: 9. The germline V gene has CDR1 SEHNR and CDR2 FQNEAQ (reference sequence). The length of the CDR3 is 19 residues. The CDR3 nucleotides are TGTGCCAGCAGCTCGGATTGGGACAGGGGGCTTACTGGGGCCAACGTCCTGACTTTC. It is translated as CASSSDWDRGLTGANVLTF.

The V gene is TRBV12-3 or TRBV12-4, the J gene TRBJ2-5; D perhaps matches TRBD1 (6 bases). CDR3 length: 13 residues. The ends were cut back, 6 bases at V and 7 bases at J, with 15 bases in the middle. CDR3 region: CASSYRDISTQYF. Here the CDR3 DNA reads TGTGCCAGCAGCTACAGGGACATTTCGACCCAGTACTTC.

The chain joins TRBV18 to TRBJ2-1, with 12 bases matching TRBD2. This CDR3 has 16 amino acids. With V trimmed by 6 bases and J by 3 bases, 6 bases remained unmatched. Germline V lookup: CDR1 KGHSH, CDR2 LQKENI. Here the CDR3 DNA reads TGTGCCAGCTCGCCGACTAGCGGGGGAATCTACAATGAGCAGTTCTTC. Protein: CASSPTSGGIYNEQFF.